Presented here are 6 T cell receptor beta chains from one specimen sequenced in a study of blood T cells in healthy people across ages. The use of a sample-barcoded 5' primer and a J-beta primer mix characterized a second PCR of roughly 6 to 11 cycles. TCRdb analysed the 5' RACE reads with MiXCR anew, one entry per CDR3 protein. Altogether some 800,000 distinct CDR3 sequences are present, 25% being singletons, with the ten largest covering 3.7%. This sample also appeared in a second study, on T cells of mothers and their children.

The sample comprised blood. All receptors derive from a boy aged 10-17 years in good health.

The rearrangement joins TRBV3-1 to TRBJ1-2; the match to TRBD1 covers 10 bases. Germline V gene sequence: CDR1 LGHDT, CDR2 YNNKEL (reference sequence). This CDR3 is 15 amino acids long. V gave up 1 base and J gave up 4 bases; unmatched junction bases: 3. The CDR3 DNA reads TGTGCCAGCAGCCAAGGCCGGGACAGGGGCTATGGCTACACCTTC. Translating it yields CASSQGRDRGYGYTF.

The chain joins TRBV7-3 to TRBJ1-6; TRBD1 is a possible D gene (6 bases). CDR1 SGHTA and CDR2 FQGTGA come from the germline V gene. This CDR3 spans 14 amino acids. Trimming cost V 1 base and J 8 bases, with 9 bases left between them. The CDR3 is CASSLMGADSPLHF. CDR3 nucleotide sequence: TGTGCCAGCAGCTTAATGGGGGCGGATTCACCCCTCCACTTT. The variable domain in full, completed from reference TRBV7-3 and TRBJ1-6, reads GAGVSQTPSNKVTEKGKYVELRCDPISGHTALYWYRQSLGQGPEFLIYFQGTGAADDSGLPNDRFFAVRPEGSVSTLKIQRTERGDSAVYLCASSLMGADSPLHFGNGTRLTVT.

This chain links TRBV2 with TRBJ1-6; 9 bases are shared with TRBD1. Germline V gives CDR1 SNHLY, CDR2 FYNNEI. V lost 6 bases, J lost 5 bases, and 8 bases stayed unmatched. This CDR3 is built from 16 residues. The CDR3 is CASSAGTGRNNSPLHF. Here the CDR3 DNA reads TGTGCCAGCAGCGCCGGGACAGGGAGAAATAATTCACCCCTCCACTTT.

This clonotype was seen a handful of times. The genes are TRBV5-1 and TRBJ2-3; D unresolved. The CDR3 sequence is 14 residues long. The V end was cut by 7 bases, the J end by 1 base, with 13 bases between. CDR1 SGHRS and CDR2 YFSETQ come from the germline V gene. DNA of the CDR3: TGCGCCAGCTTCGATTTCCCTGGCACAGATACGCAGTATTTT. Translating gives CASFDFPGTDTQYF. Using reference TRBV5-1 and TRBJ2-3 for the parts outside the CDR3, the full variable domain is KAGVTQTPRYLIKTRGQQVTLSCSPISGHRSVSWYQQTPGQGLQFLFEYFSETQRNKGNFPGRFSGRQFSNSRSEMNVSTLELGDSALYLCASFDFPGTDTQYFGPGTRLTVL.

This clonotype was recorded a few times. The chain joins TRBV30 to TRBJ2-7, with D possibly matching TRBD1 (6 bases). V lost 5 bases and J lost 2, with 25 bases in between. CDR3 length equals 17 residues. CDR1 and CDR2 (germline): GTSNPN, SVGIG (reference sequence). The CDR3 sequence is CAWSPPLGQGSPYEQYF. The CDR3 coding sequence is TGTGCCTGGTCTCCCCCTTTGGGGCAGGGGTCCCCCTACGAGCAGTACTTC.

As DNA, the CDR3 is TGTGCCAGCAGTGACCGGGACTACCTATCCTACGAGCAGTACTTC. Translated: CASSDRDYLSYEQYF. The chain recombines TRBV28 with TRBJ2-7; 7 nucleotides match TRBD2. CDR1 is MDHEN and CDR2 is SYDVKM in the germline V gene. The V gene end was trimmed by 5 bases and the J gene end by 1 base; junction bases not matched to a gene: 8. This CDR3 has 15 residues.